This TCR beta chain derives from a study of blood T cells in healthy people across ages. Researchers isolated at least 7 million PBMCs per sample. Broader study findings: Among long-lived donors, naive CD4+ cells were more numerous and diversity higher than in aged donors. Estimated diversity across one million T cells was deemed an underestimate. TCR beta diversity, measured per million T cells, fell in a roughly linear way with age.

A J-beta primer mix and a sample-barcoded 5' primer were used in a second PCR of about 7 to 11 cycles. From the 5' RACE reads, TCRdb called clonotypes with MiXCR, one entry per CDR3 protein. This repertoire shows 870,000 or so distinct CDR3 sequences, less than 35% found once; its top ten account for about 18%. Comments on this clonotype: Its antigen is unknown.

J lost 7 bases, V lost 1 base, and 6 bases had no gene match. Germline V gene sequence: CDR1 SEHNR, CDR2 FQNEAQ (reference sequence). This CDR3 is 15 amino acids long. The chain joins TRBV7-9 to TRBJ2-1, with 8 bases identical to TRBD2. The receptor's source is an elderly woman in good health. Material for sequencing was blood. This chain's CDR3 is CASSLDGTSGNEQFF. As DNA, the CDR3 is TGTGCCAGCAGCTTAGATGGGACTAGTGGTAATGAGCAGTTCTTC.